This record looks at one TCR beta chain sequence and its context. Its target is unknown. The data are from a study of T cell responses to AZD1222 COVID-19 vaccine. Findings of the study overall: Donors, mostly white British, included more females; clonal diversity was possibly underestimated.

Sequenced by immunoSEQ multiplex PCR; TCRdb stores in-frame clones only, minus some. The sample lists approximately 46,000 clones; roughly 89% were seen once. CDR1 is SGHVS, CDR2 FQNEAQ, per germline. The V gene lost 2 bases and the J gene lost 6 bases, with 20 bases spanning the gap. This CDR3 region has 17 residues. The V call is TRBV7-8, the J call TRBJ2-1; D unresolved. This sample comprised peripheral blood, obtained 28 days after the second AZD1222 dose. This clonotype was sampled from an adult who received the AZD1222 COVID-19 vaccine. CDR3 DNA: TGTGCCAGCAGCTTACCCTTACAGAACTTCCCTGTCAATGAGCAGTTCTTC. This translates into CASSLPLQNFPVNEQFF.